Reported below is one T cell receptor beta chain. Its antigen is not known. Assay used: immunoSEQ multiplex PCR; TCRdb lists only in-frame clones, some missing. In the table there are about 28,000 clones, around four fifths of which are singletons. These data come from a study of OX40 agonist ivuxolimab in advanced cancers. Study-wide results and caveats: CD4+ and CD8+ blood T cells expanded clonally by week 6 at 0.1 to 3.0 mg/kg.

This receptor was taken from an adult with an advanced solid tumor such as melanoma, head and neck, liver or kidney cancer. Specimen: CD4+ or CD8+ T cells sorted from blood, collected in a trial of the OX40 agonist ivuxolimab.

CDR3 DNA sequence: TGTGCCAGCAGCCAAGAGGCTCAGGGAGGCTACACCTTC. It translates to CASSQEAQGGYTF. The V and J genes are TRBV4-2 and TRBJ1-2, with D tentatively TRBD1 (5 bases). From germline, CDR1 is LGHNA and CDR2 YNFKEQ. The ends were cut back, 0 bases at V and 8 bases at J, with 10 bases in the middle. The CDR3 loop spans 13 amino acids.